This T cell receptor beta chain was captured in a study of blood T cell repertoires in COVID-19. Some clones are missing from TCRdb's copy, which holds only in-frame ones; the method was immunoSEQ multiplex PCR. The sample lists 250,000 or so clones, more than 75% occurring once. The V end lost 3 bases, the J end lost 4 bases, and 14 bases lay between the germline ends. The CDR3 spans 15 residues. Germline V gene lookup returns CDR1 SEHNR and CDR2 FQNEAQ (reference sequence). V is TRBV7-9 and J is TRBJ2-3; possibly TRBD2 for D (5 bases). The sequencing input was peripheral blood. The origin of this receptor is a woman between 55 and 75 years old with COVID-19, enrolled during active disease. The CDR3 loop reads CASSFPGTHSDTQYF. DNA of the CDR3: TGTGCCAGCAGCTTCCCGGGAACACACTCAGATACGCAGTATTTT.